Following are 15 T cell receptor beta chains from one sample sequenced in a study of beta chain features in type 1 diabetes. Study-level points and caveats: Type 1 diabetes patients showed a moderate but significant shortening of TCRB CDR3s in all four CD4+ subsets.

These receptors have no known antigen. The whole isolated RNA underwent reverse transcription, so sequencing captured expressed TCRB transcripts. Sequencing was performed with immunoSEQ multiplex PCR; in TCRdb, only in-frame clones are kept and a portion is missing. The sample consists of 300,000 or so clones, more than 13% of them appearing once. The sequenced sample was naive CD4+ T cells from blood. The source of these receptors is a man aged 30 to 39 with type 1 diabetes.

This clone was counted only a few times. The chain combines TRBV6-6 with TRBJ2-7, with 9 bases identical to TRBD2. This CDR3 has 16 amino acids. The junction had 11 bases not matched to a gene; V was cut back by 4 bases and J by 4 bases. Germline V gene sequence: CDR1 MNHNY, CDR2 SVGAGI (reference sequence). DNA of the CDR3: TGTGCCAGCAGTTCGAGATCCCTAGCGGGAACGTACGAGCAGTACTTC. Translation: CASSSRSLAGTYEQYF.

The chain carries TRBV2 and TRBJ2-1; TRBD1 might be the D (6 bases). Germline V gives CDR1 SNHLY, CDR2 FYNNEI. This CDR3 is 13 amino acids long. Trimming left V 8 bases short and J 3 bases short, with 11 bases between. The DNA of the CDR3 is TGTGCCAGCCTTTTGGACAGCTACAATGAGCAGTTCTTC. It translates to CASLLDSYNEQFF. Combining the CDR3 with reference TRBV2 and TRBJ2-1 gives the whole variable domain EPEVTQTPSHQVTQMGQEVILRCVPISNHLYFYWYRQILGQKVEFLVSFYNNEISEKSEIFDDQFSVERPDGSNFTLKIRSTKLEDSAMYFCASLLDSYNEQFFGPGTRLTVL.

This clone was detected only a few times. A read error may account for a junction end that differs from germline. V and J are TRBV10-3 and TRBJ1-2; weak D call: TRBD1 (5 bases). This CDR3 has 11 residues. Germline CDR1 is ENHRY and CDR2 is SYGVKD. As DNA, the CDR3 is TGTGCCATCAGTGAGTCAGCAGGGAGGGCCTTC. This gives the protein CAISESAGRAF.

V usage is TRBV25-1 and J usage is TRBJ2-7; the D gene is possibly TRBD1 (5 bases). V was pared by 5 bases and J by 3 bases, with 8 bases between. The CDR3 covers 12 residues. Germline V CDR1 and CDR2: MGHDK, SYGVNS. The CDR3 is CASSPRVYEQYF. The CDR3 DNA is TGTGCCAGCAGTCCCAGGGTCTACGAGCAGTACTTC.

The chain uses TRBV5-6 and TRBJ2-5; 10 bases match TRBD2. There are 15 residues in the CDR3. Germline-derived CDR1 and CDR2 are SGHDT and YYEEEE. J was trimmed by 3 bases and V by 4 bases; bases with no gene match: 6. CDR3: CASSIPGTSEETQYF. CDR3 nucleotides: TGTGCCAGCAGCATCCCCGGGACTAGCGAAGAGACCCAGTACTTC.

The chain recombines TRBV2 with TRBJ1-1, with 9 bases fitting TRBD1. This CDR3 is 14 amino acids long. The V segment lost 7 bases and the J segment 5 bases; nucleotides outside the gene matches: 8. CDR1 is SNHLY and CDR2 is FYNNEI in the germline V gene. The CDR3 sequence: CASTVDRGGTEAFF. Written as DNA, the CDR3 is TGTGCCAGCACCGTAGACAGGGGGGGAACTGAAGCTTTCTTT.

This rearrangement joins TRBV4-2 to TRBJ2-1, with D possibly matching TRBD2 (5 bases). The V end lost 1 base, the J end lost 6 bases, and 13 bases lay between the germline ends. The CDR3 runs 15 residues. In germline, CDR1 is LGHNA, CDR2 YNFKEQ. The CDR3 DNA reads as TGTGCCAGCAGCCAAGCGGGGTTCGGAGTCAATGAGCAGTTCTTC. Translating gives CASSQAGFGVNEQFF.

There are a few counts of this clone. V and J are TRBV5-1 and TRBJ2-1; 8 nucleotides align to TRBD1. Losses at the gene ends were 5 bases for V and 6 bases for J; bases not matched to a gene: 10. Germline V lookup: CDR1 SGHRS, CDR2 YFSETQ. The length of the CDR3 is 15 residues. The CDR3 here is CASSNDQGAGNEQFF. CDR3 nucleotide sequence: TGCGCCAGCAGTAATGATCAGGGGGCAGGCAATGAGCAGTTCTTC.

This clone appeared a few times. V gene TRBV28 combines with J gene TRBJ2-7, with TRBD1 matching 10 bases. The V gene's germline CDR1 is MDHEN and CDR2 SYDVKM. The CDR3 has 14 amino acids. V gave up 5 bases and J gave up 4 bases; unmatched junction bases: 5. The DNA of the CDR3 is TGTGCCAGCAGTATACCGGGACAGGGGTACGAGCAGTACTTC. Translated: CASSIPGQGYEQYF.

This chain joins TRBV7-9 and TRBJ2-5, with 11 bases aligning to TRBD2. Germline loops: CDR1 SEHNR, CDR2 FQNEAQ (reference sequence). The CDR3 consists of 16 residues. Trimming took 5 bases from V and 2 from J; bases not matched to a gene: 7. CDR3 loop: CASSPTSGSIQETQYF. DNA for the CDR3: TGTGCCAGCAGCCCAACTAGCGGGAGTATACAAGAGACCCAGTACTTC.

This clone was seen more than once but under ten times. The rearrangement links TRBV18 to TRBJ2-5; 8 nucleotides align to TRBD2. Germline CDR1 reads KGHSH; CDR2 reads LQKENI. The CDR3 totals 16 residues. After removal of 1 base from V and 3 bases from J, the junction contained 7 bases not matched to a gene. In nucleotides, the CDR3 is TGTGCCAGCTCACCACGAGCGACTAGCGTAAAAGAGACCCAGTACTTC. Amino acids: CASSPRATSVKETQYF. Combining the CDR3 with reference TRBV18 and TRBJ2-5 gives the whole variable domain NAGVMQNPRHLVRRRGQEARLRCSPMKGHSHVYWYRQLPEEGLKFMVYLQKENIIDESGMPKERFSAEFPKEGPSILRIQQVVRGDSAAYFCASSPRATSVKETQYFGPGTRLLVL.

The chain joins TRBV5-4 to TRBJ2-7, with 9 bases identical to TRBD2. The CDR3 is made up of 16 amino acids. J lost 6 bases, V lost 0 bases, and 10 bases had no gene match. Germline V gene lookup returns CDR1 SGHNT and CDR2 YYREEE (reference sequence). The CDR3 loop is CASSLDRGGRALEQYF. DNA for the CDR3: TGTGCCAGCAGCTTGGACAGGGGCGGGAGGGCCCTCGAGCAGTACTTC.

This clone was seen only a few times. This chain uses TRBV28 with TRBJ2-5; D gene uncertain. The V end lost 8 bases, the J end lost 0 bases, and 7 bases lay between the germline ends. Germline V gene lookup returns CDR1 MDHEN and CDR2 SYDVKM. The CDR3 contains 12 residues. The CDR3 reads CASSTYQETQYF. The CDR3 DNA sequence: TGTGCCAGCTCTACGTACCAAGAGACCCAGTACTTC.

This clone showed up just a few times. Other nucleotide sequences in the sample specify the same CDR3. CDR3 DNA sequence: TGTGCCAGCAGCTTAGCCGGGACTAGCGCCTACAATGAGCAGTTCTTC. Translated, it gives CASSLAGTSAYNEQFF. The V and J genes are TRBV7-2 and TRBJ2-1; 10 bases agree with TRBD2. This CDR3 is built from 16 residues. Germline V lookup: CDR1 SGHTA, CDR2 FQGNSA. The ends lost 0 bases at V and 2 bases at J; junction bases unmatched: 1. Using reference TRBV7-2 and TRBJ2-1 for the parts outside the CDR3, the full variable domain is GAGVSQSPSNKVTEKGKDVELRCDPISGHTALYWYRQSLGQGLEFLIYFQGNSAPDKSGLPSDRFSAERTGGSVSTLTIQRTQQEDSAVYLCASSLAGTSAYNEQFFGPGTRLTVL.

Only a few counts were recorded for this clone. This rearrangement joins TRBV2 to TRBJ2-4; D possibly corresponds to TRBD1 (5 bases). Germline V gene sequence: CDR1 SNHLY, CDR2 FYNNEI. V was pared by 4 bases and J by 4 bases, with 14 bases between. This CDR3 has 15 residues. In nucleotides, the CDR3 is TGTGCCAGCAGTGGCCCAGGGATTCTAAAAAACATTCAGTACTTC. Translated: CASSGPGILKNIQYF.